Reported below is one TCR beta chain. What this receptor recognizes is not known. No qualities accompany the bases; no much larger clone lies one base away. The data were obtained in a study of long-term antiretroviral therapy in people with HIV (dated by TCRdb to between 2021 and 2022). About the full investigation: Collection of the earliest samples took place about a decade ahead of the 2015 WHO recommendation for immediate ART, at a time when ART was typically delayed until CD4 counts fell. Among the 25 to 30 participants with HIV, eleven were female. No cross-contamination during QIAcube processing was seen in test extractions of a monoclonal T-cell line run alongside 30 to 35 polyclonal samples. A total of roughly 200 cryopreserved PBMC samples were contributed to the cohort by 30 adults with confirmed HIV infection, with samples collected serially over a mean of around 6 years (range 1-12). A retrospective serial study tested whether ART initiation and durable HIV suppression were associated with changes in peripheral blood TRB repertoire composition and diversity.

The CDR1 and CDR2 encoded by the germline V gene (reference sequence) are LNHDA and SQIVND. V sheds 1 base and J sheds 7 bases, leaving 8 bases between their ends. The CDR3, from cysteine to phenylalanine, totals 14 residues. The read is trimmed to its CDR3 DNA, 42 bases read in frame from base 1. Inclusion was restricted to participants for whom at least one PBMC sample before ART initiation and at least two post-ART samples were available. Every participant with HIV received treatment in the United States of America. Before DNA extraction, cryopreserved samples containing about 0.9-10 million PBMC were thawed and washed. At the time of the earliest PBMC sample for each participant with HIV, ages ranged from roughly 23 to 60 years. Each participant contributed PBMC samples from 1-4 timepoints before ART initiation and 2-8 timepoints after ART initiation, with a median of 7 samples. For every participant, serial HIV viral load, CD4+ T-cell count, ART history and demographic data were obtained. Genomic DNA was extracted from unsorted PBMC with a Qiagen kit on a QIAcube, processed in batches of 12 samples.

The immunoSEQ hsTCRB v3.0 assay was used at survey level resolution for TRB variable region sequencing. A depth of about 35,000-55,000 T-cell genomes per sample was targeted for TRB sequencing. An Illumina MiSeq with a v3 150-cycle kit was used to sequence the pooled TRB libraries. The authors' analysis ran thus. Repertoire analysis was performed in R inside a reproducible Nextflow workflow that covered QC, data transformation and analysis. LymphoSeq2, an R package for exploring AIRR-Seq data, was used to implement custom analyses. A few samples yielding fewer than 5000 total TRB sequences were excluded, leaving around 190 analyzed HIV repertoires. Among the 180 to 200 retained HIV repertoires, approximately 57 were collected before ART initiation and about 130 were collected after ART initiation. Repertoires were downsampled to 5000 TRB nucleotide sequences, with summary statistics averaged over 100 downsampling iterations. TRB sequences were retained for analysis only if CDR3 regions of at least seven amino acids were present. Diversity was assessed using a clonality score derived from Shannon entropy and using the Gini coefficient. In the repertoire networks, any two of the top 5000 CDR3 amino acid sequences were connected whenever the two sequences differed by an edit distance of one. For TRB CDR3 amino acid sequences, GLIPH2 was used to predict antigen specificity groups and MHC restriction. CDR3 amino acid sequences were matched against VDJdb and McPAS-TCR to flag known CMV, EBV, HIV or tissue antigen associations. Pre-ART, post-ART and control groups were compared with Wilcoxon signed-rank tests and Holm-Bonferroni correction. The source is immuneACCESS, and TCRdb retained only in-frame sequences with V and J called. Part of the clones is not carried over; for the studies checked, unresolved V genes explain less than half of this, and the remainder is unexplained. V, J and clone size derive from that table, while D and trimming were established from the DNA sequence. The sample table contains around 26,000 clones; only one count was recorded for around 76% of them. The biggest ten clones account for roughly 4.9% of the sample.

Overall results and qualifications from the work: Inferences about post-ART repertoire changes are limited because no data were available on ART adherence, viral resistance or therapy changes. Samples dated from about 2004 to 2018, and the ART regimens used may be less effective than current ones. Expanded TRB clones identified before ART initiation dominated the repertoire at all time points, although this dominance fluctuated and declined in many PLHIV after ART. Narrower CDR3 length ranges were observed in HIV repertoires than in controls, and an antigen-experienced repertoire with only a slight naive shift after ART was suggested by the network structure. Owing to limited PBMC availability, only the TCR beta chain was sequenced, without alpha chain pairing. Because cell numbers in pre-ART samples were limited, unsorted PBMC were profiled instead of sorted CD4+ and CD8+ T cells. ART initiation was associated with a significant increase in TRB diversity, but diversity stayed significantly below transplant donor controls even after long-term ART.

This sequence uses TRBV19 and TRBJ1-6, with the D gene not clear enough to name. The source material was unsorted PBMCs, sampled 0.5 years after starting antiretroviral therapy. The TCR sequence derives from a woman aged 40 to 49 with HIV. CDR3 protein: CASSIGEKNSPLHF. The bases read TGTGCCAGTAGTATAGGGGAGAAAAATTCACCCCTCCACTTT.